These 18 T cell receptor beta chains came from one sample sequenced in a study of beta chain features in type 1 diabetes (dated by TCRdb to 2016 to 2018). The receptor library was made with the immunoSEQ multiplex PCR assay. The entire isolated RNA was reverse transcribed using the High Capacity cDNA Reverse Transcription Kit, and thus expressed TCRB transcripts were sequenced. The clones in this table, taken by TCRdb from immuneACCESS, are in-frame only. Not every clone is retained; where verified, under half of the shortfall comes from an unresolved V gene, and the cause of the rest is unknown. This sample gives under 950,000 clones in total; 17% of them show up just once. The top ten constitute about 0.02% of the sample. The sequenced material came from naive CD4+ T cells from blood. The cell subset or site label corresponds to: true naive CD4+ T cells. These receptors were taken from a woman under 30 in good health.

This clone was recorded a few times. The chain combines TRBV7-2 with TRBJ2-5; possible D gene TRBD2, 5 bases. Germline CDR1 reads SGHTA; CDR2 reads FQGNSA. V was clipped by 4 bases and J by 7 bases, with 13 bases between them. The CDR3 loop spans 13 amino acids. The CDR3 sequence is CASSSREKRTQYF. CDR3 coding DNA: TGTGCCAGCAGCTCCCGGGAAAAGAGGACCCAGTACTTC.

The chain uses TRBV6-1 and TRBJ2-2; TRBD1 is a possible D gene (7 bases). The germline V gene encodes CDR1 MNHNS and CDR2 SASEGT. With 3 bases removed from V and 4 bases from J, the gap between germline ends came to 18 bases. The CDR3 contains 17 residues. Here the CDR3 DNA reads TGTGCCAGCAGTGATCTACGGCAGGGGGGTTCCACCGGGGAGCTGTTTTTT. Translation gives CASSDLRQGGSTGELFF.

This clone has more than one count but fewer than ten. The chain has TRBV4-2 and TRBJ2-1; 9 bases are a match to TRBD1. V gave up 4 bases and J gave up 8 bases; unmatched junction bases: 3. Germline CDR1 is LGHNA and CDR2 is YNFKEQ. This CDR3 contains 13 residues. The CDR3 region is CASSPGQGDEQFF. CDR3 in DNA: TGTGCCAGCAGCCCGGGACAGGGCGATGAGCAGTTCTTC.

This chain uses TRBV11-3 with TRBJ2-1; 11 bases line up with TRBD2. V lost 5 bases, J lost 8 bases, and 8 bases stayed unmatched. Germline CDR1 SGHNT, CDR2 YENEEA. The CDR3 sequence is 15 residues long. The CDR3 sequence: CASSRTSGGGYEQFF. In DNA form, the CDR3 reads TGTGCCAGCAGCCGAACTAGCGGGGGTGGGTATGAGCAGTTCTTC. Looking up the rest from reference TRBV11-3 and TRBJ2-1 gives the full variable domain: EAGVVQSPRYKIIEKKQPVAFWCNPISGHNTLYWYLQNLGQGPELLIRYENEEAVDDSQLPKDRFSAERLKGVDSTLKIQPAELGDSAVYLCASSRTSGGGYEQFFGPGTRLTVL.

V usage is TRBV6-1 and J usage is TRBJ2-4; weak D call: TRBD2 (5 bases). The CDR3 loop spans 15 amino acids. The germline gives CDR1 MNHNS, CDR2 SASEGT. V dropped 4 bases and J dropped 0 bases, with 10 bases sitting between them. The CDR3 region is CASSVTAGAKNIQYF. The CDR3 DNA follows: TGTGCCAGCAGTGTAACTGCGGGAGCCAAAAACATTCAGTACTTC.

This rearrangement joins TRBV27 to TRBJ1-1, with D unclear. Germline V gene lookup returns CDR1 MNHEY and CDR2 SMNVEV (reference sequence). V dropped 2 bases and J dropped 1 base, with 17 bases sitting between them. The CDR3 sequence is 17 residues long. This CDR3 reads CASSLNGESKSNTEAFF. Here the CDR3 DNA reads TGTGCCAGCAGTTTAAACGGGGAAAGTAAGTCGAACACTGAAGCTTTCTTT.

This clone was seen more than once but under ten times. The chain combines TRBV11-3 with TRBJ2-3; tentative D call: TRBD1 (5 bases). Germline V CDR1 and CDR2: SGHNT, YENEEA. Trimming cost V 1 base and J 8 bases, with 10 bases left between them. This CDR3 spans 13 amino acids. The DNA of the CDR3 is TGTGCCAGCAGCTTAGGCCAGGGCGGTACGCAGTATTTT. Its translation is CASSLGQGGTQYF.

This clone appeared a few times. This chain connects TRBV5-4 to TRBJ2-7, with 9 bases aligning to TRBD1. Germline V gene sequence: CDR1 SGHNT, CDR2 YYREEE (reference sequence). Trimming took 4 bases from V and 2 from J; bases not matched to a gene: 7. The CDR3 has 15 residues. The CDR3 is CASSIKGQGPYEQYF. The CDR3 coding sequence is TGTGCCAGCAGCATTAAAGGACAGGGGCCCTACGAGCAGTACTTC.

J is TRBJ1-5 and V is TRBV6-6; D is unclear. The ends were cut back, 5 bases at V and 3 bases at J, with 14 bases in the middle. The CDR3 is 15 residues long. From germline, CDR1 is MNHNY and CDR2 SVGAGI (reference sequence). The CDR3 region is CASSLNRRDNQPQHF. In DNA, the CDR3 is TGTGCCAGCAGTCTCAACCGACGGGACAATCAGCCCCAGCATTTT.

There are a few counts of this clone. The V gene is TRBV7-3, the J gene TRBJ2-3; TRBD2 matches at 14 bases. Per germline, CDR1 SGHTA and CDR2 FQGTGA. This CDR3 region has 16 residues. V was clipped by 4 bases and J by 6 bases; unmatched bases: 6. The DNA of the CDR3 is TGTGCCAGCAGCTCCGGGACTAGCGGGAGTTCGGATACGCAGTATTTT. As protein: CASSSGTSGSSDTQYF.

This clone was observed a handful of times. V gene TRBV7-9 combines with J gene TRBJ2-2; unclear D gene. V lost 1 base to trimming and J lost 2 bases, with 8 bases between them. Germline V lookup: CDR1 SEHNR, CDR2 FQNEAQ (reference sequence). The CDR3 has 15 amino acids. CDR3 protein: CASSLESLNTGELFF. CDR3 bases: TGTGCCAGCAGCTTAGAGTCACTTAACACCGGGGAGCTGTTTTTT.

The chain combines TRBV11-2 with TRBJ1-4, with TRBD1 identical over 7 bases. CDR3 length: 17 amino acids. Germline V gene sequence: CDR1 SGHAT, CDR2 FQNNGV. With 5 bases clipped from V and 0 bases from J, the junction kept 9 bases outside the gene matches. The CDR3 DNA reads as TGTGCCAGCAGCCCCAGAGGGACAGCTGCAACTAATGAAAAACTGTTTTTT. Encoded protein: CASSPRGTAATNEKLFF. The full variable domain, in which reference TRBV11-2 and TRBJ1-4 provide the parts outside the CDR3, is EAGVAQSPRYKIIEKRQSVAFWCNPISGHATLYWYQQILGQGPKLLIQFQNNGVVDDSQLPKDRFSAERLKGVDSTLKIQPAKLEDSAVYLCASSPRGTAATNEKLFFGSGTQLSVL.

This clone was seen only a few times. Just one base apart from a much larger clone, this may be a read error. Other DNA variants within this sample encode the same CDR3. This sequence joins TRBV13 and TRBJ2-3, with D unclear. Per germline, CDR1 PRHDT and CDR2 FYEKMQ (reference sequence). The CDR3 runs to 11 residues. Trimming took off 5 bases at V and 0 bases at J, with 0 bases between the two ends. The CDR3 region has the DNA TGTGCCAGCAGCAGCACAGATACGCAGTATTTT. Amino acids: CASSSTDTQYF.

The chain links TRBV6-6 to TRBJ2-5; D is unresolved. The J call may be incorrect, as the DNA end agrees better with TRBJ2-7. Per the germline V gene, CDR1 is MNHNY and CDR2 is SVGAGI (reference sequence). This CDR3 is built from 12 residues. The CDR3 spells CASSSPSYEQYF. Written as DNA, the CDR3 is TGTGCCAGCAGTTCCCCCTCATACGAGCAGTACTTC.

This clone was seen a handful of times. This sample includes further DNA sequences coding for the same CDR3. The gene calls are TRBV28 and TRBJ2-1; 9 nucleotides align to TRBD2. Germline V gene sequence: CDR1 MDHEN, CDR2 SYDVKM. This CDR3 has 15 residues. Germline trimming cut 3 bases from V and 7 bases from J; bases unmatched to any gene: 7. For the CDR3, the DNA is TGTGCCAGCAGTTTGGCGGGAGGGCCAGGGAATGAGCAGTTCTTC. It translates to CASSLAGGPGNEQFF.

The CDR3 region has the DNA TGTGCCAGCAGTTACGTCGGCGCGACCAGCTCCTACGAGCAGTACTTC. Encoded protein: CASSYVGATSSYEQYF. The chain links TRBV6-5 to TRBJ2-7; D unresolved. Germline loops: CDR1 MNHEY, CDR2 SVGAGI. V was cut by 2 bases and J by 0 bases, with 14 bases left in between. CDR3 length: 16 residues.

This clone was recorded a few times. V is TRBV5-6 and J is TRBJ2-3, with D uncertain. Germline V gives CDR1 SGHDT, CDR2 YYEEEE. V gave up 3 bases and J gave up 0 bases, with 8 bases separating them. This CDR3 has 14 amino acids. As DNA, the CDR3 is TGTGCCAGCAGCTCAACAGCTAGCACAGATACGCAGTATTTT. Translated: CASSSTASTDTQYF.

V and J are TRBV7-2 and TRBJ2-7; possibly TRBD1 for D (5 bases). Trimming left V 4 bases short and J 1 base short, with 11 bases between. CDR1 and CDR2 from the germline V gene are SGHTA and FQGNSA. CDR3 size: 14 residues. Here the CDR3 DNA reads TGTGCCAGCAGCTCCTCAGGGTTTTCCTACGAGCAGTACTTC. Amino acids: CASSSSGFSYEQYF.